Listed below are T cell receptor beta chains from one sample, sequenced in a study of vaccination effects on CD4 cells after COVID-19. These receptors are not linked to any known antigen. Using immunoSEQ multiplex PCR, the repertoire was profiled, and TCRdb retains in-frame clones only, with some absent. The sample holds almost 30,000 clones, about 73% seen once. The material was CD4+ T cells from PBMCs cultured with HCoV-OC43 spike peptides, obtained after COVID-19 vaccination. The receptors derive from a human donor who received a COVID-19 vaccine. CDR3s include the opening cysteine and the closing phenylalanine or tryptophan. D genes are given only for firm matches. Clone size, where shown, is once, few, many, or a class for clones that have expanded.

- - TRBJ2-3 19 TRBV21-1 TGTGCCAGCAGCAAAGAGGATCTAGCGGGAGGTCTCTGGGGAGATACGCAGTATTTT CASSKEDLAGGLWGDTQYF
- TRBD1 TRBJ2-2 17 TRBV12-5 TGTGCTAGTGGTCCCCCTGGGACAGTTCCCGGATCCGGGGAGCTGTTTTTT CASGPPGTVPGSGELFF
- - TRBJ1-1 15 TRBV6-2/TRBV6-3 TGTGCCAGCAGTCGCCTGGATAGTGACTTCCCTGAAGCTTTCTTT CASSRLDSDFPEAFF
- - TRBJ2-3 12 TRBV30 TGTGCCTGGAGTGGGAGCACAGATACGCAGTATTTT CAWSGSTDTQYF
- - TRBJ1-1 14 TRBV3-1/TRBV3-2 TGTGCCAGCAGCCATGGGGGGTCGAACACTGAAGCTTTCTTT CASSHGGSNTEAFF
few TRBD1 TRBJ1-2 15 TRBV5-1 TGCGCCAGCGGGACAGGACAGGCTATTAACTATGGCTACACCTTC CASGTGQAINYGYTF
- - TRBJ2-7 14 TRBV6-5 TGTGCCAGCAAGGGGACATCGAGCTCCTACGAGCAGTACTTC CASKGTSSSYEQYF
- - TRBJ1-3 15 TRBV27 TGTGCCAGCAGTTTATCAGGGGTCCTCGGAAACACCATATATTTT CASSLSGVLGNTIYF
- - TRBJ1-5 16 TRBV18 TGTGCCAGCTCACCGCAACAGGGTGGAAGCAATCAGCCCCAGCATTTT CASSPQQGGSNQPQHF
few - TRBJ1-5 12 TRBV15 TGTGCCACCAGCAGGGATAATCAGCCCCAGCATTTT CATSRDNQPQHF
- TRBD1 TRBJ1-1 14 TRBV6-5 TGTGCCAGCACCTCGAGCCAGGGGGGCACTGAAGCTTTCTTT CASTSSQGGTEAFF
few - TRBJ1-2 13 TRBV2 TGTGCCAGCAGCGTGGACCCTAACTATGGCTACACCTTC CASSVDPNYGYTF
- - TRBJ1-3 15 TRBV30 TGTGCCTGGAGTGTAGGGGCGTTATCTGGAAACACCATATATTTT CAWSVGALSGNTIYF